This entry is about one TCR beta chain. Its antigen remains unknown. Genomic DNA templated the TCR beta VDJ and CDR3 profiling. TCRdb analysed the reads with MiXCR anew, one entry per CDR3 protein. The sample has about 180,000 distinct CDR3 sequences; more than 45% are singletons. The data stem from a study of CD8+CD57+ T cells in acquired aplastic anemia. Patients included in sequencing had previously demonstrated CD8+CD57+ cell expansion by flow cytometry. General study results and limits: Overlapping CD8+ CDR3 repertoires of patients and controls contained nearly 30 shared sequences.

Trimming removed 5 bases from V and 2 bases from J; junction bases left unmatched: 5. The CDR3 runs to 16 residues. Germline CDR1 is SGHVS and CDR2 is FQNEAQ. Input material: sorted CD4+, CD8+, or CD8+CD57+ T cells (not recorded which) from PBMCs. The sequence was obtained from a human donor with aplastic anemia. The chain carries TRBV7-8 and TRBJ2-5, with TRBD2 identical over 13 bases. The CDR3 region is CASSIWTSGSQETQYF. The CDR3 coding sequence is TGTGCCAGCAGCATCTGGACTAGCGGGAGTCAAGAGACCCAGTACTTC.